Following are 2 T cell receptor beta chains from one sample sequenced in a study of cytomegalovirus exposure and HLA in healthy donors (TCRdb year 2017). Receptor amplification or capture employed the immunoSEQ multiplex PCR assay. The multiplex PCR relied on a mix of 60 forward primers for TCR Vbeta segments and 13 reverse primers for TCR Jbeta segments. As stored in TCRdb, this immuneACCESS dataset retains in-frame rearrangements with V and J assigned. A fraction of the clones does not appear; measured against another copy, unresolved V genes explain less than half of the discrepancy, and the remainder lacks a known reason. Counted in this sample were about 95,000 clones; about 80% of them appeared once. The ten biggest clones cover over 9.5% of the sample. The sample was PBMCs. These receptors all stem from a man aged 18 to 30 in good health and CMV-seropositive.

The CDR3 sequence: CASSVGDTFSNQPQHF. The DNA for the CDR3 is TGTGCCAGCAGCGTAGGGGACACCTTTAGCAATCAGCCCCAGCATTTT. V usage is TRBV9 and J usage is TRBJ1-5; a weak D match, TRBD1 (6 bases). The germline V gene has CDR1 SGDLS and CDR2 YYNGEE. The CDR3 contains 16 residues. V lost 0 bases and J lost 0, with 10 bases in between.

As to this clone: With only one base between it and a far larger clone, this is likely a read error. The identical CDR3 is also encoded by other nucleotide sequences in the sample. The chain employs TRBV4-1 and TRBJ2-5; tentative D call: TRBD2 (6 bases). Germline V CDR1 and CDR2: MGHRA, YSYEKL. V dropped 3 bases and J dropped 4 bases, with 21 bases sitting between them. CDR3 length equals 17 residues. The CDR3 region is CASSQDPLGGDLETQYF. CDR3 nucleotide sequence: TGCGCCAGCAGCCAGGATCCATTGGGGGGAGATCTAGAGACCCAGTACTTC.